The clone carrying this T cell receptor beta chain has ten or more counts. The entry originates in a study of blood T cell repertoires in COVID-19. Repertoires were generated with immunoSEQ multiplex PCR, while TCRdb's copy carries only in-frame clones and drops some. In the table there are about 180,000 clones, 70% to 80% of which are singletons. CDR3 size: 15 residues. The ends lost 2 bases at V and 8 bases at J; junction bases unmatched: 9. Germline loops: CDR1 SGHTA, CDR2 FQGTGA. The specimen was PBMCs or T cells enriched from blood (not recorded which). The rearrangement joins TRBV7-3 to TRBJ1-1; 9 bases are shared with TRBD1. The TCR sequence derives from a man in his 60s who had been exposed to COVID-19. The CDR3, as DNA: TGTGCCAGCAGCTTATTGCCCGGACAGGGGAGAGAAGCTTTCTTT. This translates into CASSLLPGQGREAFF.